These T cell receptor beta chains were read from a single sample in a study of blood T cell repertoires in COVID-19. Here immunoSEQ multiplex PCR was the method, and the copy in TCRdb shows in-frame clones only, minus some. The repertoire consists of 230,000 or so clones, with 84% occurring once and the leading ten covering about 2%. The specimen was peripheral blood. The receptor source for this set is a man aged 40-50 years who had recovered from COVID-19. CDR3s include the opening cysteine and the closing phenylalanine or tryptophan. The order of the fields is CDR3 length, V gene, D gene, J gene, clone size, CDR3 DNA, CDR3 protein. A D gene is named only where the DNA matches it firmly. For some rows the clone size is stated as once, few or many, or as a class when expanded; others skip it.

12,TRBV19,-,TRBJ1-2,few,TGTGCCAGTAACCAGGTGCCCTATGGCTACACCTTC,CASNQVPYGYTF
15,TRBV4-3,TRBD1,TRBJ1-4,-,TGCGCCAGCAGCCAAACTACAGGGGGGAATGAAAAACTGTTTTTT,CASSQTTGGNEKLFF
15,TRBV5-6,-,TRBJ1-1,-,TGTGCCAGCAGATTGCTCGTGGGGCTAAACACTGAAGCTTTCTTT,CASRLLVGLNTEAFF
13,TRBV6-1,-,TRBJ1-2,-,TGTGCCAGCAGTGATACCGGGACATATGGCTACACCTTC,CASSDTGTYGYTF
15,TRBV11-3,-,TRBJ2-5,-,TGTGCCAGCAGCCACCCACCGGGGAGACAAGAGACCCAGTACTTC,CASSHPPGRQETQYF
16,TRBV27,TRBD1,TRBJ1-2,-,TGTGCCAGCAGTTTATCGAGAGGGGTGGAGACAGGGTCCTACACCTTC,CASSLSRGVETGSYTF
14,TRBV2,-,TRBJ2-2,-,TGTGCCAGCAGTCCCGGGACATCCACCGGGGAGCTGTTTTTT,CASSPGTSTGELFF
10,TRBV29-1,-,TRBJ1-2,-,TGCAGCGTTGAAGGCGGCGGCTACACCTTC,CSVEGGGYTF
11,TRBV18,-,TRBJ2-5,-,TGTGCCAGCGACAAAGGCGAGACCCAGTACTTC,CASDKGETQYF
15,TRBV5-4,TRBD1,TRBJ2-7,-,TGTGCCAGCAGCCCGGACAGGGGGCGCGCTTACGAGCAGTACTTC,CASSPDRGRAYEQYF
15,TRBV18,-,TRBJ1-1,once,TGTGCCAGCTCACCACCGGGGGGTGAGAACACTGAAGCTTTCTTT,CASSPPGGENTEAFF
15,TRBV2,TRBD1,TRBJ1-1,-,TGTGCCAGCAGTGATTCCGGGACAGGGGCGACTGAAGCTTTCTTT,CASSDSGTGATEAFF
19,TRBV7-2,-,TRBJ2-7,-,TGTGCCAGCAGCTCGTTAGGAGGAACCGGCCGCTCCCCCGCCTACGAGCAGTACTTC,CASSSLGGTGRSPAYEQYF
17,TRBV5-4,TRBD1,TRBJ2-6,-,TGTGCCAGCAGCTTGGGGACAGGTACATCTGGGGCCAACGTCCTGACTTTC,CASSLGTGTSGANVLTF
15,TRBV7-2,-,TRBJ1-5,-,TGTGCCAGCAGCTCGGGGATCCGGGCGATCAGCCCCCAGCATTTT,CASSSGIRAISPQHF
14,TRBV30,TRBD2,TRBJ2-2,-,TGTGCCTGCGGACTAGCGGGAAACACCGGGGAGCTGTTTTTT,CACGLAGNTGELFF
15,TRBV27,TRBD1,TRBJ2-3,-,TGTGCCAGCAGTCGGACAGGCTGGCGGACAGATACGCAGTATTTT,CASSRTGWRTDTQYF
13,TRBV6-5,-,TRBJ1-1,-,TGTGCCAGCCAAGGGGGAGTCATGACTGAAGCTTTCTTT,CASQGGVMTEAFF
13,TRBV11-3,TRBD1,TRBJ2-5,-,TGTGCCAGCAGCACAGGGGGTGAGGAGACCCAGTACTTC,CASSTGGEETQYF
15,TRBV5-1,-,TRBJ2-7,-,TGCGCCAGCAGCTCCGGGTCCGCTAGAACCTACGAGCAGTACTTC,CASSSGSARTYEQYF
13,TRBV27,TRBD1,TRBJ2-7,few,TGTGCCAGCAGTTTAGGGGACAGGTACGAGCAGTACTTC,CASSLGDRYEQYF
13,TRBV4-1,TRBD1,TRBJ1-2,-,TGCGCCAGCAGTACAGGGGGCGTCTATGGCTACACCTTC,CASSTGGVYGYTF
14,TRBV7-2,-,TRBJ1-1,-,TGTGCCAGCAGCTTATCTGAATACATCACTGAAGCTTTCTTT,CASSLSEYITEAFF
15,TRBV11-2,-,TRBJ2-3,-,TGTGCCAGCAGCTTGTTAGGGGTCCAGCAAGATACGCAGTATTTT,CASSLLGVQQDTQYF
16,TRBV6-1,TRBD2,TRBJ2-5,few,TGTGCCAGCAGTGAAGGGAGACTAGCGGGATCAGAGACCCAGTACTTC,CASSEGRLAGSETQYF
19,TRBV4-2,-,TRBJ1-5,-,TGTGCCAGCAGCCAAGATATTCAGGGGAAAACCCAAAGCAATCAGCCCCAGCATTTT,CASSQDIQGKTQSNQPQHF
11,TRBV19,TRBD2,TRBJ2-3,-,TGTGCCAGTCAGACTAGCAAGGGGCAGTATTTT,CASQTSKGQYF
16,TRBV5-1,-,TRBJ2-2,once,TGCGCCAGCAGTTCTGGGCAGGGGGGTAACACCGGGGAGCTGTTTTTT,CASSSGQGGNTGELFF
14,TRBV7-2,TRBD1,TRBJ1-2,-,TGTGCCAGCAGCTTAGGACAGGGTTCATCTGGCTACACCTTC,CASSLGQGSSGYTF
15,TRBV6-5,-,TRBJ2-7,-,TGTGCCAGCAGTTACTCCCGGCAGGGCCTCTACGAGCAGTACTTC,CASSYSRQGLYEQYF
18,TRBV9,TRBD1,TRBJ1-6,once,TGTGCCAGCAGCGTAAATCAGGGGACAGACTCCTATAATTCACCCCTCCACTTT,CASSVNQGTDSYNSPLHF
11,TRBV29-1,-,TRBJ2-5,-,TGCAGCGTTAGTCTAGTCGAGACCCAGTACTTC,CSVSLVETQYF
12,TRBV10-3,TRBD1,TRBJ1-1,-,TGTGCCACCAAGACAGGGGGCACTGAAGCTTTCTTT,CATKTGGTEAFF
12,TRBV6-5,-,TRBJ2-7,-,TGTGCCAGCACGATACAGGGTTACGAGCAGTACTTC,CASTIQGYEQYF
16,TRBV11-2,TRBD1,TRBJ1-4,-,TGTGCCAGCAGCTTAGGGGGACAGGGGGAAGGTGAAAAACTGTTTTTT,CASSLGGQGEGEKLFF
14,TRBV7-2,-,TRBJ1-1,-,TGTGCCAGCAGCTACGAGGGGGGGCGCTTATTCGCTTTCTTT,CASSYEGGRLFAFF
16,TRBV5-1,TRBD1,TRBJ2-3,once,TGCGCCAGCAGCCTTAGTAGGACAGGGGATAGAGATACGCAGTATTTT,CASSLSRTGDRDTQYF
13,TRBV11-2,-,TRBJ2-7,-,TGTGCCAGCAGCTTTCGGAGGGGCTACGAGCAGTACTTC,CASSFRRGYEQYF
15,TRBV4-1,-,TRBJ2-7,few,TGCGCCAGCAGCCAAGAAACCCACCAGGGATACGAGCAGTACTTC,CASSQETHQGYEQYF
15,TRBV3-1/TRBV3-2,TRBD2,TRBJ2-2,-,TGTGCCAGCAGCCCGTCGACTAGCGTGATCGGGGAGCTGTTTTTT,CASSPSTSVIGELFF
13,TRBV6-5,-,TRBJ1-2,-,TGTGCCTCGCGGAGAGGTCGGACAGATGGCTACACCTTC,CASRRGRTDGYTF
12,TRBV12-3/TRBV12-4,-,TRBJ2-2,-,TGTGCCAGCAGCCTTTCGGCCGGGGAGCTGTTTTTT,CASSLSAGELFF
12,TRBV7-2,-,TRBJ2-2,once,TGTGCCAGCAGCTTGCGCACCGGGGAGCTGTTTTTT,CASSLRTGELFF
13,TRBV7-2,-,TRBJ2-7,-,TGTGCCAGCAGCTTAACTAGCTTTGACGAGCAGTACTTC,CASSLTSFDEQYF
15,TRBV5-1,TRBD1,TRBJ2-2,-,TGCGCCAGCAGCAGGGGGACAGGGGTGACCGGGGAGCTGTTTTTT,CASSRGTGVTGELFF
11,TRBV21-1,-,TRBJ2-3,-,TGTGCCAGCCCTTGCACAGATACGCAGTATTTT,CASPCTDTQYF
12,TRBV19,TRBD2,TRBJ2-1,-,TGTGCCAGTCAAGCGGGGGGAAATGAGCAGTTCTTC,CASQAGGNEQFF
18,TRBV28,TRBD1,TRBJ1-1,-,TGTGCCAGCAGTTTAAATGTGGGACAGGGCTTGGTAGACACTGAAGCTTTCTTT,CASSLNVGQGLVDTEAFF
17,TRBV7-2,-,TRBJ1-6,-,TGTGCCAGCAGCTTAGGGACAGAGTACTCCTATAATTCACCCCTCCACTTT,CASSLGTEYSYNSPLHF
15,TRBV10-3,TRBD2,TRBJ2-3,once,TGTGCCATCAGTGAGTCCGCTAGCGGGTTAGATACGCAGTATTTT,CAISESASGLDTQYF
12,TRBV21-1,-,TRBJ1-2,-,TGTGCCAGCAGCAATTACGGGGGTGGCTACACCTTC,CASSNYGGGYTF
17,TRBV4-3,-,TRBJ2-7,-,TGCGCCAGCAGCCAAGCGTCTTGGGCAAGGATCTCCTACGAGCAGTACTTC,CASSQASWARISYEQYF
15,TRBV27,TRBD2,TRBJ2-1,-,TGTGCCAGCAGTTTACGGGGACTAGCTAACAATGAGCAGTTCTTC,CASSLRGLANNEQFF
16,TRBV3-1/TRBV3-2,-,TRBJ2-7,-,TGTGCCAGCAGCCAAGGGAGGGGGGGGAGCTCCTACGAGCAGTACTTC,CASSQGRGGSSYEQYF
18,TRBV10-1,TRBD2,TRBJ2-5,-,TGCGCCAGCAGTCCATGGGGGACTAGCGCCTTAAGGAGAGAGACCCAGTACTTC,CASSPWGTSALRRETQYF
12,TRBV29-1,-,TRBJ2-5,-,TGCAGCGTTGCCAGGAGGGGAGAGACCCAGTACTTC,CSVARRGETQYF
15,TRBV6-5,TRBD1,TRBJ1-1,-,TGTGCCAGCAGTTACTGGGGACAGGTCACCACTGAAGCTTTCTTT,CASSYWGQVTTEAFF
14,TRBV18,-,TRBJ1-4,-,TGTGCCAGCTCCCTGCAGGGGCGTCATGAAAAACTGTTTTTT,CASSLQGRHEKLFF
15,TRBV5-5,-,TRBJ2-1,once,TGTGCCAGCAGCCCGACAGGAGGTCAATACAATGAGCAGTTCTTC,CASSPTGGQYNEQFF
14,TRBV19,TRBD1,TRBJ1-2,-,TGTGCCAGTTTAGGGACAGGGGGCAACTATGGCTACACCTTC,CASLGTGGNYGYTF